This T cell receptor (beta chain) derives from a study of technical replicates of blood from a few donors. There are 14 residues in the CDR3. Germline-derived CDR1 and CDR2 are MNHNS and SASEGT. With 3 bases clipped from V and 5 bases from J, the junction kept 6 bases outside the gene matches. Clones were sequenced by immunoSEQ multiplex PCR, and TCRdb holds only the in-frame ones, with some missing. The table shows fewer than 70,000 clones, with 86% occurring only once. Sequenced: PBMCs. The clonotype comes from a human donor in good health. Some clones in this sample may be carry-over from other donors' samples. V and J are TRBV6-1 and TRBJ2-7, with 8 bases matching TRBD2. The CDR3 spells CASSDPGRGHEQYF. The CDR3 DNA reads TGTGCCAGCAGTGACCCCGGGAGGGGCCACGAGCAGTACTTC.